A selection of T cell receptor beta chains follows, all from one sample in a study of T-cell reconstitution after alpha-beta-depleted transplantation in children. In TCRdb, the PCR reads were re-called with MiXCR into one record per CDR3 protein. The sample shows around 240,000 distinct CDR3 sequences, 9.7% of them seen only once. The specimen was PBMCs from the stem cell graft donor, collected from the stem cell graft. All receptors come from a human donor who donated a stem cell graft to a child with SCID. CDR3s include the opening cysteine and the closing phenylalanine or tryptophan. Fields, in order: D gene, clone size, V gene, J gene, CDR3 protein, CDR3 DNA. D genes are given only for firm matches. Where a row states a size, it is once, few, many or the class of an expanded clone; other rows omit it.

NA	NA	TRBV5-1	TRBJ2-2	CASSFFGHEAGELFF	TGCGCCAGCAGCTTCTTCGGGCATGAGGCCGGGGAGCTGTTTTTT
NA	many	TRBV5-1	TRBJ2-5	CASRQGELLPQETQYF	TGCGCCAGCAGACAGGGAGAGTTACTGCCCCAAGAGACCCAGTACTTC
NA	many	TRBV5-1	TRBJ1-1	CASSLMGDRGNTEAFF	TGCGCCAGCAGCTTGATGGGGGACCGGGGAAACACTGAAGCTTTCTTT
NA	NA	TRBV6-2/TRBV6-3	TRBJ2-7	CASSYAFDLREQYF	TGTGCCAGCAGTTACGCATTTGATTTGCGGGAGCAGTACTTC
NA	many	TRBV11-2	TRBJ2-1	CASSLDPGTVNEQFF	TGTGCCAGCAGCTTAGATCCGGGGACTGTCAATGAGCAGTTCTTC
NA	many	TRBV20-1	TRBJ2-7	CSARDRAGRYYEQYF	TGCAGTGCTAGAGATCGGGCAGGGAGATACTACGAGCAGTACTTC
NA	many	TRBV15	TRBJ1-1	CATSRVGGPGEAFF	TGTGCCACCAGCAGAGTGGGGGGCCCCGGTGAAGCTTTCTTT
TRBD1	many	TRBV4-1	TRBJ2-7	CASSQDWDRGYEQYF	TGCGCCAGCAGCCAAGATTGGGACAGGGGCTACGAGCAGTACTTC
NA	many	TRBV5-1	TRBJ1-1	CASSRRARTEAFF	TGCGCCAGCAGCCGGAGGGCTAGAACTGAAGCTTTCTTT
NA	many	TRBV28	TRBJ2-1	CASSFPDGVSDEQFF	TGTGCCAGCAGTTTCCCCGACGGGGTGAGCGATGAGCAGTTCTTC
NA	many	TRBV6-5	TRBJ2-7	CASSYSTGQATYEQYF	TGTGCCAGCAGTTACTCGACGGGGCAGGCAACCTACGAGCAGTACTTC
NA	many	TRBV5-5	TRBJ1-2	CASSLTSGGGNYGYTF	TGTGCCAGCAGCTTGACTTCTGGGGGAGGAAACTATGGCTACACCTTC
NA	many	TRBV9	TRBJ2-2	CASSGLRGSEAGELFF	TGTGCCAGCAGCGGTCTCAGGGGATCTGAAGCCGGGGAGCTGTTTTTT
NA	many	TRBV7-2	TRBJ2-3	CASSPQAGDTQYF	TGTGCCAGCAGCCCCCAGGCAGGGGATACGCAGTATTTT
TRBD1	many	TRBV5-1	TRBJ2-7	CASSSFDRAYEQYF	TGCGCCAGCAGCTCCTTTGACAGGGCCTACGAGCAGTACTTC
NA	many	TRBV18	TRBJ1-1	CASSPNRNTEAFF	TGTGCCAGCTCACCTAATCGGAACACTGAAGCTTTCTTT
TRBD2	many	TRBV5-5	TRBJ2-1	CASSLAVAGPTSYNEQFF	TGTGCCAGCAGCTTGGCGGTAGCGGGGCCGACTTCATACAATGAGCAGTTCTTC
NA	many	TRBV5-1	TRBJ2-1	CASSLGFRDVHEQFF	TGCGCCAGCAGCTTAGGATTCCGGGATGTCCATGAGCAGTTCTTC
NA	many	TRBV7-6	TRBJ2-2	CASSSGLPGELFF	TGTGCCAGCAGCTCAGGACTTCCCGGGGAGCTGTTTTTT
TRBD1	many	TRBV29-1	TRBJ1-2	CSVGQGIYGYTF	TGCAGCGTCGGACAGGGCATCTATGGCTACACCTTC
NA	many	TRBV12-3/TRBV12-4	TRBJ1-1	CASSPNLSPPKGFF	TGTGCCAGCAGCCCTAATCTAAGCCCTCCGAAGGGTTTCTTT
NA	NA	TRBV6-2/TRBV6-3	TRBJ2-1	CASSQDSHNEQFF	TGTGCCAGCAGTCAGGACAGTCACAATGAGCAGTTCTTC
NA	many	TRBV24-1	TRBJ1-1	CATSVGDTEAFF	TGTGCCACCAGTGTGGGGGACACTGAAGCTTTCTTT
TRBD1	many	TRBV7-9	TRBJ1-1	CASSWGTGGDTEAFF	TGTGCCAGCAGCTGGGGGACAGGCGGGGACACTGAAGCTTTCTTT
NA	many	TRBV5-1	TRBJ2-1	CASSFPGNNEQFF	TGCGCCAGCAGCTTTCCAGGGAACAATGAGCAGTTCTTC
NA	once	TRBV6-1	TRBJ2-4	CASPGLYPGLAKNIQYF	TGTGCCAGCCCAGGGCTGTACCCGGGACTAGCCAAAAACATTCAGTACTTC
TRBD1	few	TRBV18	TRBJ1-2	CASSPGQGTNGYTF	TGTGCCAGCTCACCCGGACAGGGGACGAACGGCTACACCTTC
TRBD1	many	TRBV2	TRBJ1-2	CASSTGTGNYGYTF	TGTGCCAGCAGTACCGGGACAGGGAACTATGGCTACACCTTC